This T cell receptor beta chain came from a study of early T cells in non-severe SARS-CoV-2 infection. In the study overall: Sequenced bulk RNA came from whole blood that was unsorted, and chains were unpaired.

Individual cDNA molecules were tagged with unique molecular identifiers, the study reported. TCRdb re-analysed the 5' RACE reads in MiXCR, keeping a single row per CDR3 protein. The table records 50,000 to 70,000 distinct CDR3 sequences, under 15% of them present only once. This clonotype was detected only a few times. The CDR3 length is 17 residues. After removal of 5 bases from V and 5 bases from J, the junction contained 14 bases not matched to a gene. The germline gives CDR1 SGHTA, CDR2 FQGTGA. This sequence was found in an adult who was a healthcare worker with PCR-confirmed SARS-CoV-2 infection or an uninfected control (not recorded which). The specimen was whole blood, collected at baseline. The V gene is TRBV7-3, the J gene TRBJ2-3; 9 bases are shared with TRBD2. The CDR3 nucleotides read TGTGCCAGCAGCCCCGGGTGGCTAGCGGGAATCTTAGATACGCAGTATTTT. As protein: CASSPGWLAGILDTQYF. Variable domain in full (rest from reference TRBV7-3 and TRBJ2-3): GAGVSQTPSNKVTEKGKYVELRCDPISGHTALYWYRQSLGQGPEFLIYFQGTGAADDSGLPNDRFFAVRPEGSVSTLKIQRTERGDSAVYLCASSPGWLAGILDTQYFGPGTRLTVL.